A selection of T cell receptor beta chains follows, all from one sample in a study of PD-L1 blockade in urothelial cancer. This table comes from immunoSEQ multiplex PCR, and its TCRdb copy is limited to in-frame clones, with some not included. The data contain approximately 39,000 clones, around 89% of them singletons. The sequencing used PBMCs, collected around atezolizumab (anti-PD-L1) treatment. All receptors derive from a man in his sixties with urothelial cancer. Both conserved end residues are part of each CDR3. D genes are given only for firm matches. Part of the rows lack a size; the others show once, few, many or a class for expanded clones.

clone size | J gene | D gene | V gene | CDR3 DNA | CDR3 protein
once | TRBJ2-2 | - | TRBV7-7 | TGTGCTAGCAGCCCATTGCCGACAGACACCGGGGAGCTGTTTTTT | CASSPLPTDTGELFF
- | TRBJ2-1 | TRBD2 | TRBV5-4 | TGTGCCAGCAGCCCGGGGGGGAGCGGTAGCTCCTACAATGAGCAGTTCTTC | CASSPGGSGSSYNEQFF
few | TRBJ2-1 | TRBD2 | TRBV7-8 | TGTGCCAGCAGCTCAGCCGCGACTAGCGGGAGCTCCTACAATGAGCAGTTCTTC | CASSSAATSGSSYNEQFF
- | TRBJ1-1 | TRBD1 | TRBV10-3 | TGTGCCATCAGTGTACAGGGGGACACTGAAGCTTTCTTT | CAISVQGDTEAFF
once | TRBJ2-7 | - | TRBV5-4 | TGTGCCAGCAGCTCCGCCTACGAGCAGTACTTC | CASSSAYEQYF
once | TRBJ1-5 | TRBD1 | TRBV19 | TGTGCCAGTAGAAGGACAGGTCATAGCAATCAGCCCCAGCATTTT | CASRRTGHSNQPQHF
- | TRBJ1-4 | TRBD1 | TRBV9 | TGTGCCAGCAGCGAAACTACAGGGGCTAGGGATGAAAAACTGTTTTTT | CASSETTGARDEKLFF
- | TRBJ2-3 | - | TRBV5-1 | TGCGCCAGCAGCTTGGGGACATCCAAAGATACGCAGTATTTT | CASSLGTSKDTQYF
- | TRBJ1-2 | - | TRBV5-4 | TGTGCCAGCAGCACCCCCAGCAGGGGCTATGGCTACACCTTC | CASSTPSRGYGYTF
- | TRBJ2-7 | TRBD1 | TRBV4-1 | TGCGCCAGCAGTTCCCGGGACAGGGGGACCTACGAGCAGTACTTC | CASSSRDRGTYEQYF
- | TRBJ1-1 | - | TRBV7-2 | TGTGCCAGCAGCTTAGTGGGACTAAGGAACACTGAAGCTTTCTTT | CASSLVGLRNTEAFF
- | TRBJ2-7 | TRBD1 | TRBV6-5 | TGTGCCAGCAGTCATGGACAGGGGGCTTCTTACGAGCAGTACTTC | CASSHGQGASYEQYF
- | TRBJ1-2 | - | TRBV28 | TGTGCCAGCAGTTTATTAAGGGAGCCCCTTTATGGCTACACCTTC | CASSLLREPLYGYTF
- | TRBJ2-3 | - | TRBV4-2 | TGTGCCAGCAGCCCGGGAGTATCTAGTACAGATACGCAGTATTTT | CASSPGVSSTDTQYF
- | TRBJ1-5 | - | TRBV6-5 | TGTGCCAGCAGTTACGCCGCTGAGGGCAATCAGCCCCAGCATTTT | CASSYAAEGNQPQHF
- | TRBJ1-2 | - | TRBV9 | TGTGCCAGCAGCGTAGGACAGATCGGCGGCTATGGCTACACCTTC | CASSVGQIGGYGYTF
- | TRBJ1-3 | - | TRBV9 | TGTGCCAGCAGCCCCCAGGGGCAGGCTTCCTCTGGAAACACCATATATTTT | CASSPQGQASSGNTIYF
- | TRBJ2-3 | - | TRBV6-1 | TGTGCCAGCAGTGGACAGTTCAGCACAGATACGCAGTATTTT | CASSGQFSTDTQYF
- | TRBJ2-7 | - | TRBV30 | TGTGCCTGGGACTTCGGTGGCCCCAACTTCTACGAGCAGTACTTC | CAWDFGGPNFYEQYF
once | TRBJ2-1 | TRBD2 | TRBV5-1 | TGCGCCAGCAGCCCAGCGGGACGGAAAATCCTAGCGGGAGGCAATGAGCAGTTCTTC | CASSPAGRKILAGGNEQFF
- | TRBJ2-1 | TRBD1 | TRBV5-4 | TGTGCCAGCAGCCCCCGGACAGGGGTTTACAATGAGCAGTTCTTC | CASSPRTGVYNEQFF
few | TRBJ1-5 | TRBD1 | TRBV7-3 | TGCGGACAGGTGGACGGGGGTCAGCCCCAGCATTTT | CGQVDGGQPQHF
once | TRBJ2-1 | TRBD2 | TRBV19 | TGTGCCAGTAGTATAGCGGGGGGGCTCAGGGAGCAGTTCTTC | CASSIAGGLREQFF
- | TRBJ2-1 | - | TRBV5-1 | TGCGCCAGCAGCGGGGCGGGAACTGGATACCCCAATGAGCAGTTCTTC | CASSGAGTGYPNEQFF
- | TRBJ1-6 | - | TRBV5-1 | TGCGCCAGCAGCTTGGCAGGCAATTCACCCCTCCACTTT | CASSLAGNSPLHF
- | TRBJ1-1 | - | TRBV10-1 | TGCGCCAGCAGTGAGAATAGGGGGATGAACACTGAAGCTTTCTTT | CASSENRGMNTEAFF
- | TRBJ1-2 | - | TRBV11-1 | TGTGCCAGCAGCTTAGACACCTCACGCGGTGGCTACACCTTC | CASSLDTSRGGYTF
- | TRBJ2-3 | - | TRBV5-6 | TGTGCCAGCAGCTCCAAAAGTAGCGCGCGACTAGATACGCAGTATTTT | CASSSKSSARLDTQYF
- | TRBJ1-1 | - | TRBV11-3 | TGTGCCAGCAGCTTAGCGGGAAAGAACACTGAAGCTTTCTTT | CASSLAGKNTEAFF
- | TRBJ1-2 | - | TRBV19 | TGTGCCAACACAAACCTTCTAGACCTAACAATTGGCTACACCTTC | CANTNLLDLTIGYTF
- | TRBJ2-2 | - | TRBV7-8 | TGTGCCAGCAGCTCCGGAGTGAACACCGGGGAGCTGTTTTTT | CASSSGVNTGELFF
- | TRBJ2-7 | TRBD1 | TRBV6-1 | TGTGCCAGCAGGGGGACAGGGGGCTCCTACGAGCAGTACTTC | CASRGTGGSYEQYF
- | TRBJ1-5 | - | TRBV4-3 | TGCGCCAGCAGCCAAGTCCATGGCAATCAGCCCCAGCATTTT | CASSQVHGNQPQHF
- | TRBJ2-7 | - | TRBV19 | TGTGCCAGTAGTGTACGTCTTAGGGACTCATCCTACGAGCAGTACTTC | CASSVRLRDSSYEQYF
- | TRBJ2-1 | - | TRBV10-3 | TGTGCCATCACTACGACAGAAAGCTCCTACAATGAGCAGTTCTTC | CAITTTESSYNEQFF
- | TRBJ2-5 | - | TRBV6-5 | TGTGCCAGCAGTTACTCGACCCAGGGAGAGACCCAGTACTTC | CASSYSTQGETQYF
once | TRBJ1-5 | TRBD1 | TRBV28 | TGTGCCAGCAGTTTAAAGGGACAGGGGGAGCAGCCCCAGCATTTT | CASSLKGQGEQPQHF
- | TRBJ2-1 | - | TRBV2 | TGTGCCAGCAGTCCCGAACTCAATGAGCAGTTCTTC | CASSPELNEQFF
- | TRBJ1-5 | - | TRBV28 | TGTGCCAGCAGTTTACTCCTTCTCGGGAATCAGCCCCAGCATTTT | CASSLLLLGNQPQHF
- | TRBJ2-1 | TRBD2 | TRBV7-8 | TGTGCCAGCAGCCTATTAGCGGGAGGGGAGCAGTTCTTC | CASSLLAGGEQFF
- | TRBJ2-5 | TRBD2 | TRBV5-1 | TGCGCCAGCATACTAGCGGGAGGGCTAGAAGAGACCCAGTACTTC | CASILAGGLEETQYF
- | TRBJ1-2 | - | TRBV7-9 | TGTGCCAGCAGCTTAGGGGGAGCTAACTATGGCTACACCTTC | CASSLGGANYGYTF
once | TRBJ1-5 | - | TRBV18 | TGTGCCAGCTCACCCGGGGAACACAATCAGCCCCAGCATTTT | CASSPGEHNQPQHF
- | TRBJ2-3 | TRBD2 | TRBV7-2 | TGTGCCAGCAGCCCCACTAGCGGGCCCTCAGATACGCAGTATTTT | CASSPTSGPSDTQYF
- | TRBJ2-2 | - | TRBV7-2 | TGTGCCAGCAGCTTAGCCGGTCTTGGGGAGCTGTTTTTT | CASSLAGLGELFF
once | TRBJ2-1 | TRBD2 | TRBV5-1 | TGCGCCAGCAGCTGGACTAGCGGGACTAATGAGCAGTTCTTC | CASSWTSGTNEQFF
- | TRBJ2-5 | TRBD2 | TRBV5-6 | TGTGCCAGCAGCTCGACTAGCGGGGTCCGGGAGACCCAGTACTTC | CASSSTSGVRETQYF
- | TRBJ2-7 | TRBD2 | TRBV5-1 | TGCGCCAGCAGCCTTGGACTAGATTACTACGAGCAGTACTTC | CASSLGLDYYEQYF